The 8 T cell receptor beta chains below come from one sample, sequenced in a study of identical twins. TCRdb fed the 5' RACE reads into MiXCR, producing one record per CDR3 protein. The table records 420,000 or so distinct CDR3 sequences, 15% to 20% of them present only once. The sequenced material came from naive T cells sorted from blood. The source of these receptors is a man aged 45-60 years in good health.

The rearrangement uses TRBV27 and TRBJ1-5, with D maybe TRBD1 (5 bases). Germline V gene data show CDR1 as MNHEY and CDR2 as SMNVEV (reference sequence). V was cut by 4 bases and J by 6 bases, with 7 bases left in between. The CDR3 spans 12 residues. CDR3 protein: CASSSRGQPQHF. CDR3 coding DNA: TGTGCCAGCAGTTCAAGGGGTCAGCCCCAGCATTTT.

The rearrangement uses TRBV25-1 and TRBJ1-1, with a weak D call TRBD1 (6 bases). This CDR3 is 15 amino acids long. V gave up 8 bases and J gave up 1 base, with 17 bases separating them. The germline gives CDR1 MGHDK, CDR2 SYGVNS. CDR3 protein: CASQQGGAGNTEAFF. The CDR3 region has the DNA TGTGCCAGCCAACAAGGGGGGGCGGGGAACACTGAAGCTTTCTTT.

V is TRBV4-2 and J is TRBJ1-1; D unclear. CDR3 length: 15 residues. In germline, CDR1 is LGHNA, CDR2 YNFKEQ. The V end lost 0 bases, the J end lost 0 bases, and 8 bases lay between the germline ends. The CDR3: CASSQERLLNTEAFF. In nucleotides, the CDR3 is TGTGCCAGCAGCCAAGAAAGACTCCTGAACACTGAAGCTTTCTTT.

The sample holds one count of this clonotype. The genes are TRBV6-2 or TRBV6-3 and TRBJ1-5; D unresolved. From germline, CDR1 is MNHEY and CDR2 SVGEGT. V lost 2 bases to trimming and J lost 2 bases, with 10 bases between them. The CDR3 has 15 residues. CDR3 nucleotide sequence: TGTGCCAGCAGTTACGAGGGAATCGGCAATCAGCCCCAGCATTTT. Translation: CASSYEGIGNQPQHF.

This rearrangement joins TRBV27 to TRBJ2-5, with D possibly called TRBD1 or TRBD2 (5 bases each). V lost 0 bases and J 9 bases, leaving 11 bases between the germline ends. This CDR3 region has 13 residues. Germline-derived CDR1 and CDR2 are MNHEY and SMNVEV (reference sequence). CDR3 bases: TGTGCCAGCAGTTTATCGGGGCGAGGGGCCCAGTACTTC. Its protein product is CASSLSGRGAQYF.

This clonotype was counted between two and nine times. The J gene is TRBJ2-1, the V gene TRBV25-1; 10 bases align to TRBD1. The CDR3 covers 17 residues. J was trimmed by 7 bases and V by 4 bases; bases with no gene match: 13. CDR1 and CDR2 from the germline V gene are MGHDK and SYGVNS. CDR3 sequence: CASSGGGQGRVKNEQFF. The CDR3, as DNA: TGTGCCAGCAGTGGGGGGGGACAGGGGAGGGTGAAGAATGAGCAGTTCTTC.

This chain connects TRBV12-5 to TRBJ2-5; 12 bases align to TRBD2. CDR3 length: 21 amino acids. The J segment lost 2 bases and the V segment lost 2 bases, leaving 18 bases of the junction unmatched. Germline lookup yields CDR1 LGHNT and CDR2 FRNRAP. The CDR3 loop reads CASGLPERLAGEALGQETQYF. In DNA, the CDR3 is TGTGCTAGTGGTTTGCCGGAGCGACTAGCGGGAGAAGCGTTGGGACAAGAGACCCAGTACTTC. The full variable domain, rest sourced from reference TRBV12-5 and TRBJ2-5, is DARVTQTPRHKVTEMGQEVTMRCQPILGHNTVFWYRQTMMQGLELLAYFRNRAPLDDSGMPKDRFSAEMPDATLATLKIQPSEPRDSAVYFCASGLPERLAGEALGQETQYFGPGTRLLVL.

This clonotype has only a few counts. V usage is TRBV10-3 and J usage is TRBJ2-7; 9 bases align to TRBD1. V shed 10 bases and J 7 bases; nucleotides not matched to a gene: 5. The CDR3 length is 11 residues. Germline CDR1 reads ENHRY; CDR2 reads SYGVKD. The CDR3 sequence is CATGQGREQYF. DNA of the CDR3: TGTGCCACCGGACAGGGGCGAGAGCAGTACTTC.